This is a list of T cell receptor beta chains from one sample in a study of shared clonotypes between healthy human individuals. Profiling relied on immunoSEQ multiplex PCR, and the TCRdb table lists in-frame clones only, not all of them. The sample carries millions of clones, about 95% recorded once. The sequencing sample was made of naive CD8+ T cells sorted from blood. These receptors came from a man between 18 and 29 years old in good health. The CDR3 runs from the conserved cysteine through the conserved F or W. D genes are given only for firm matches. Clone size, where shown, is once, few, many, or a class for clones that have expanded.

j_gene: TRBJ2-7; d_gene: -; v_gene: TRBV5-6; abundance: -; CDR3aa: CASSSSTVTYEQYF; CDR3nt: TGTGCCAGCAGTTCCTCGACTGTTACCTACGAGCAGTACTTC
j_gene: TRBJ1-4; d_gene: -; v_gene: TRBV12-5; abundance: -; CDR3aa: CASGLKFARPTEKLFF; CDR3nt: TGTGCTAGTGGTTTGAAGTTCGCCCGACCGACCGAAAAACTGTTTTTT
j_gene: TRBJ2-3; d_gene: -; v_gene: TRBV5-6; abundance: -; CDR3aa: CASSLGGWVSDTQYF; CDR3nt: TGTGCCAGCAGCTTGGGTGGTTGGGTTTCAGATACGCAGTATTTT
j_gene: TRBJ2-3; d_gene: -; v_gene: TRBV6-5; abundance: -; CDR3aa: CASSYDERPSTDTQYF; CDR3nt: TGTGCCAGCAGTTACGATGAGAGACCTAGCACAGATACGCAGTATTTT
j_gene: TRBJ1-2; d_gene: -; v_gene: TRBV7-9; abundance: -; CDR3aa: CASSTHSWTLLNYGYTF; CDR3nt: TGTGCCAGCAGCACACATTCCTGGACATTGTTGAACTATGGCTACACCTTC
j_gene: TRBJ2-2; d_gene: TRBD2; v_gene: TRBV4-3; abundance: -; CDR3aa: CASSQEGLAGSTGELFF; CDR3nt: TGCGCCAGCAGCCAAGAGGGACTAGCGGGGAGCACCGGGGAGCTGTTTTTT
j_gene: TRBJ2-1; d_gene: TRBD2; v_gene: TRBV28; abundance: -; CDR3aa: CASSSPRAGGHNEQFF; CDR3nt: TGTGCCAGCAGTTCACCCAGAGCGGGGGGTCACAATGAGCAGTTCTTC
j_gene: TRBJ2-7; d_gene: -; v_gene: TRBV27; abundance: few; CDR3aa: CASSLSLSSYEQYF; CDR3nt: TGTGCCAGCAGTTTATCCCTAAGCTCCTACGAGCAGTACTTC
j_gene: TRBJ1-5; d_gene: -; v_gene: TRBV6-5; abundance: once; CDR3aa: CASSFNSNQPQHF; CDR3nt: TGTGCCAGCAGTTTCAATAGCAATCAGCCCCAGCATTTT
j_gene: TRBJ2-5; d_gene: -; v_gene: TRBV1; abundance: -; CDR3aa: CTSSLQPTSGSMRDQETQYF; CDR3nt: TGCACCAGCAGCCTCCAACCGACTAGCGGGAGTATGAGGGACCAAGAGACCCAGTACTTC
j_gene: TRBJ2-2; d_gene: -; v_gene: TRBV11-2; abundance: -; CDR3aa: CASSTFPGELFF; CDR3nt: TGTGCCAGCAGCACCTTCCCCGGGGAGCTGTTTTTT
j_gene: TRBJ1-3; d_gene: -; v_gene: TRBV4-1; abundance: -; CDR3aa: CASSQDGGPGNTIYF; CDR3nt: TGCGCCAGCAGCCAAGATGGGGGGCCGGGAAACACCATATATTTT
j_gene: TRBJ1-1; d_gene: -; v_gene: TRBV27; abundance: once; CDR3aa: CASSHLGVYTEAFF; CDR3nt: TGTGCCAGCAGTCACCTTGGAGTTTACACTGAAGCTTTCTTT
j_gene: TRBJ1-1; d_gene: TRBD1; v_gene: TRBV11-2; abundance: -; CDR3aa: CASSNRQGPNTEAFF; CDR3nt: TGTGCCAGCAGCAACCGACAGGGCCCGAACACTGAAGCTTTCTTT
j_gene: TRBJ2-7; d_gene: TRBD2; v_gene: TRBV4-1; abundance: -; CDR3aa: CASSQVRLAGDYEQYF; CDR3nt: TGCGCCAGCAGCCAAGTTCGGCTAGCGGGAGACTACGAGCAGTACTTC
j_gene: TRBJ2-5; d_gene: -; v_gene: TRBV5-1; abundance: -; CDR3aa: CASSGGDRGMETQYF; CDR3nt: TGCGCCAGCAGCGGAGGGGACCGGGGAATGGAGACCCAGTACTTC
j_gene: TRBJ2-3; d_gene: TRBD2; v_gene: TRBV6-1; abundance: -; CDR3aa: CASPPLAGFTDTQYF; CDR3nt: TGTGCCAGCCCCCCCCTAGCGGGATTCACAGATACGCAGTATTTT
j_gene: TRBJ2-2; d_gene: -; v_gene: TRBV27; abundance: -; CDR3aa: CASSLAGVVGELFF; CDR3nt: TGTGCCAGCAGTTTAGCAGGGGTGGTCGGGGAGCTGTTTTTT
j_gene: TRBJ2-1; d_gene: -; v_gene: TRBV7-8; abundance: once; CDR3aa: CASSLSGGPYNEQFF; CDR3nt: TGTGCCAGCAGCTTGAGTGGGGGACCCTACAATGAGCAGTTCTTC
j_gene: TRBJ2-5; d_gene: -; v_gene: TRBV7-8; abundance: -; CDR3aa: CASSLGLSGFSLSQETQYF; CDR3nt: TGTGCCAGCAGCTTAGGTCTGTCAGGGTTTTCCCTTTCCCAAGAGACCCAGTACTTC
j_gene: TRBJ2-7; d_gene: -; v_gene: TRBV30; abundance: -; CDR3aa: CAWSVSGFFYEQYF; CDR3nt: TGTGCCTGGAGTGTAAGTGGCTTCTTCTACGAGCAGTACTTC
j_gene: TRBJ1-1; d_gene: -; v_gene: TRBV27; abundance: -; CDR3aa: CASSLVGLPLLNTEAFF; CDR3nt: TGTGCCAGCAGTTTAGTTGGCCTACCGCTGCTGAACACTGAAGCTTTCTTT
j_gene: TRBJ2-1; d_gene: TRBD2; v_gene: TRBV6-1; abundance: -; CDR3aa: CASSLSGRLNEQFF; CDR3nt: TGTGCCAGCAGTTTGAGCGGGAGGTTGAATGAGCAGTTCTTC
j_gene: TRBJ2-7; d_gene: -; v_gene: TRBV5-5; abundance: -; CDR3aa: CASSLAGTFVYEQYF; CDR3nt: TGTGCCAGCAGCTTGGCCGGGACATTTGTCTACGAGCAGTACTTC
j_gene: TRBJ2-7; d_gene: TRBD2; v_gene: TRBV28; abundance: -; CDR3aa: CASSLADLPYEQYF; CDR3nt: TGTGCCAGCAGTCTAGCGGACCTGCCCTACGAGCAGTACTTC
j_gene: TRBJ1-1; d_gene: -; v_gene: TRBV9; abundance: -; CDR3aa: CASTLGPTPNTEAFF; CDR3nt: TGTGCCAGCACCTTGGGACCGACACCGAACACTGAAGCTTTCTTT
j_gene: TRBJ2-7; d_gene: -; v_gene: TRBV6-6; abundance: -; CDR3aa: CASGGAIHEQYF; CDR3nt: TGTGCCAGCGGGGGGGCGATCCACGAGCAGTACTTC
j_gene: TRBJ2-7; d_gene: -; v_gene: TRBV6-6; abundance: -; CDR3aa: CASSYSAGGGFSEQYF; CDR3nt: TGTGCCAGCAGTTACTCGGCAGGGGGAGGCTTCAGCGAGCAGTACTTC
j_gene: TRBJ2-6; d_gene: -; v_gene: TRBV6-5; abundance: -; CDR3aa: CASSNGAGANVLTF; CDR3nt: TGTGCCAGCAGTAATGGGGCTGGGGCCAACGTCCTGACTTTC
j_gene: TRBJ2-7; d_gene: TRBD2; v_gene: TRBV7-6; abundance: -; CDR3aa: CASSLTSGTLSYEQYF; CDR3nt: TGTGCCAGCAGCTTAACCAGCGGGACCCTCTCCTACGAGCAGTACTTC
j_gene: TRBJ2-3; d_gene: TRBD1; v_gene: TRBV11-2; abundance: -; CDR3aa: CASSRFPGQLTDTQYF; CDR3nt: TGTGCCAGCAGCCGATTTCCGGGACAGCTCACAGATACGCAGTATTTT
j_gene: TRBJ2-1; d_gene: -; v_gene: TRBV6-6; abundance: -; CDR3aa: CASSSTERASYNEQFF; CDR3nt: TGTGCCAGCAGTTCGACGGAGCGGGCGTCCTACAATGAGCAGTTCTTC
j_gene: TRBJ2-2; d_gene: TRBD1; v_gene: TRBV4-1; abundance: -; CDR3aa: CASSRESKVGTGGTGELFF; CDR3nt: TGCGCCAGCAGCCGTGAATCAAAAGTTGGGACAGGGGGTACCGGGGAGCTGTTTTTT
j_gene: TRBJ2-5; d_gene: TRBD2; v_gene: TRBV11-2; abundance: -; CDR3aa: CASSLELANSETQYF; CDR3nt: TGTGCCAGCAGCTTAGAACTAGCGAATTCCGAGACCCAGTACTTC
j_gene: TRBJ2-7; d_gene: TRBD2; v_gene: TRBV4-1; abundance: -; CDR3aa: CASSGSGSYEQYF; CDR3nt: TGCGCCAGCAGCGGTAGCGGGAGTTACGAGCAGTACTTC
j_gene: TRBJ2-5; d_gene: -; v_gene: TRBV7-9; abundance: -; CDR3aa: CASSQQPPGQETQYF; CDR3nt: TGTGCCAGCAGCCAACAACCTCCAGGGCAAGAGACCCAGTACTTC
j_gene: TRBJ2-2; d_gene: TRBD2; v_gene: TRBV27; abundance: -; CDR3aa: CASSLSGLAGGPDTGELFF; CDR3nt: TGTGCCAGCAGTTTATCGGGACTAGCGGGGGGGCCTGACACCGGGGAGCTGTTTTTT
j_gene: TRBJ1-5; d_gene: TRBD1; v_gene: TRBV4-2; abundance: -; CDR3aa: CASSTPARGQGACGNQPQHF; CDR3nt: TGTGCCAGCAGTACCCCGGCCAGGGGACAGGGGGCTTGTGGCAATCAGCCCCAGCATTTT
j_gene: TRBJ2-7; d_gene: -; v_gene: TRBV4-3; abundance: -; CDR3aa: CASSQDRGIAGEQYF; CDR3nt: TGCGCCAGCAGCCAAGATCGGGGGATCGCGGGCGAGCAGTACTTC
j_gene: TRBJ2-3; d_gene: TRBD2; v_gene: TRBV15; abundance: -; CDR3aa: CATSSALAGELDTQYF; CDR3nt: TGTGCCACCAGCAGCGCTCTAGCGGGAGAGTTGGATACGCAGTATTTT
j_gene: TRBJ1-1; d_gene: -; v_gene: TRBV7-6; abundance: -; CDR3aa: CASSLGPSLWGGGTEAFF; CDR3nt: TGTGCCAGCAGCTTAGGTCCCTCTTTGTGGGGTGGAGGCACTGAAGCTTTCTTT
j_gene: TRBJ1-4; d_gene: -; v_gene: TRBV7-9; abundance: -; CDR3aa: CASSPAADGAEGKLFF; CDR3nt: TGTGCCAGCAGCCCCGCAGCGGACGGAGCTGAAGGAAAACTGTTTTTT
j_gene: TRBJ1-2; d_gene: -; v_gene: TRBV2; abundance: -; CDR3aa: CASSGAGSDYGYTF; CDR3nt: TGTGCCAGCAGTGGTGCAGGGTCGGACTATGGCTACACCTTC
j_gene: TRBJ1-1; d_gene: -; v_gene: TRBV19; abundance: -; CDR3aa: CASSGSKVEAFF; CDR3nt: TGTGCCAGTAGTGGTTCTAAGGTTGAAGCTTTCTTT
j_gene: TRBJ2-7; d_gene: -; v_gene: TRBV15; abundance: -; CDR3aa: CATSRDEGWGAYEQYF; CDR3nt: TGTGCCACCAGCAGAGATGAGGGCTGGGGGGCCTACGAGCAGTACTTC
j_gene: TRBJ1-1; d_gene: TRBD1; v_gene: TRBV6-6; abundance: -; CDR3aa: CASSYGTGVEAFF; CDR3nt: TGTGCCAGCAGTTACGGGACAGGGGTTGAAGCTTTCTTT
j_gene: TRBJ1-2; d_gene: -; v_gene: TRBV4-3; abundance: -; CDR3aa: CASSHTEGIYGYTF; CDR3nt: TGCGCCAGCAGCCATACGGAGGGAATCTATGGCTACACCTTC
j_gene: TRBJ2-1; d_gene: TRBD2; v_gene: TRBV5-1; abundance: -; CDR3aa: CASSSGRDYEQFF; CDR3nt: TGCGCCAGCAGCAGCGGGAGGGACTATGAGCAGTTCTTC
j_gene: TRBJ1-1; d_gene: -; v_gene: TRBV7-9; abundance: -; CDR3aa: CASGRDTEAFF; CDR3nt: TGTGCCAGCGGCAGGGACACTGAAGCTTTCTTT
j_gene: TRBJ1-5; d_gene: TRBD1; v_gene: TRBV6-1; abundance: -; CDR3aa: CASSEAGQGARQPQHF; CDR3nt: TGTGCCAGCAGTGAAGCGGGGCAGGGGGCAAGGCAGCCCCAGCATTTT
j_gene: TRBJ1-5; d_gene: -; v_gene: TRBV6-6; abundance: -; CDR3aa: CASSYGRGASNQPQHF; CDR3nt: TGTGCCAGCAGTTACGGCCGGGGGGCGAGCAATCAGCCCCAGCATTTT
j_gene: TRBJ1-1; d_gene: -; v_gene: TRBV18; abundance: -; CDR3aa: CASSPENTEAFF; CDR3nt: TGTGCCAGCTCCCCTGAAAACACTGAAGCTTTCTTT